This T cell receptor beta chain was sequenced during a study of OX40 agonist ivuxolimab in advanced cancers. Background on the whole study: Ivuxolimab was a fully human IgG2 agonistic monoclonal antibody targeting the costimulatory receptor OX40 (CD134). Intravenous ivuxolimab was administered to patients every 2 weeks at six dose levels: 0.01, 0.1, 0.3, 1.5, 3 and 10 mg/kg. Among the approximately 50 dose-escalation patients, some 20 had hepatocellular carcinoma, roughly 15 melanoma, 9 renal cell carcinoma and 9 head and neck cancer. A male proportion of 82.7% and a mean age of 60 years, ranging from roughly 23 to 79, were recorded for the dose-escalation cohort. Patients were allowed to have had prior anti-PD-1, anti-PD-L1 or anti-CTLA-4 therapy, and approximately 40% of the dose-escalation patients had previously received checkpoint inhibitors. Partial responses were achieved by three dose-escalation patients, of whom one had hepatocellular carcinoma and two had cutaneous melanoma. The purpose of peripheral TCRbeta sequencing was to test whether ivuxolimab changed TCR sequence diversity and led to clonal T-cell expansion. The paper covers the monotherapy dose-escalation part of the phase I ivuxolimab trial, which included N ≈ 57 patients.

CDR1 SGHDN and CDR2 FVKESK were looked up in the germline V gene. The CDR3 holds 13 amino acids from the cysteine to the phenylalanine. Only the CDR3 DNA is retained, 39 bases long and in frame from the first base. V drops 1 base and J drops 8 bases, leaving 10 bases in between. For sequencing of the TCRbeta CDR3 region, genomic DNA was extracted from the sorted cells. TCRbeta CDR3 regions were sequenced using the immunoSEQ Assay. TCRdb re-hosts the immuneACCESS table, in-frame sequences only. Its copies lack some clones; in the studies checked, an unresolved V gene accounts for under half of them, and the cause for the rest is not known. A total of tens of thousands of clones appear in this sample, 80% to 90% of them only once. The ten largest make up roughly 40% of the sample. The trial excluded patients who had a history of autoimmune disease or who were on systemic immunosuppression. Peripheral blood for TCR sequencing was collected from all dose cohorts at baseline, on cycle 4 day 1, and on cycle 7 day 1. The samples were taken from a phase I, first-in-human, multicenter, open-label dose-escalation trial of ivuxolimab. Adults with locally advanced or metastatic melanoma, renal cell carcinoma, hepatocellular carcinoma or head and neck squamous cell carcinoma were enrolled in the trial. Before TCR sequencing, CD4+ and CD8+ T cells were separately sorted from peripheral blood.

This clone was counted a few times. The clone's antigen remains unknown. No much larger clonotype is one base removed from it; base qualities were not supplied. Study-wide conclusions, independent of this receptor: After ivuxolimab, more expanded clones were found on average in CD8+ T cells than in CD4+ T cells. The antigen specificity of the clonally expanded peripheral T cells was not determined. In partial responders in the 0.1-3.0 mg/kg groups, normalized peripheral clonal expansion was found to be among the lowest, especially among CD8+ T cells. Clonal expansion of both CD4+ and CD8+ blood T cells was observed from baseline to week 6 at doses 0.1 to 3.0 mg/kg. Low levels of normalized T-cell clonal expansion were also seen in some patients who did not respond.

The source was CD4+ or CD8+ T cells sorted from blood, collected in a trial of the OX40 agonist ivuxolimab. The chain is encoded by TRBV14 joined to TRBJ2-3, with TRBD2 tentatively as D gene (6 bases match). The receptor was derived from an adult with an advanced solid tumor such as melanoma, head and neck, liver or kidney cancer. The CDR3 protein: CASSQAWRGTQYF. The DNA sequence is TGTGCCAGCAGCCAAGCATGGCGGGGTACGCAGTATTTT. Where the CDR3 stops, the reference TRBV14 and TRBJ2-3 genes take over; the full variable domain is EAGVTQFPSHSVIEKGQTVTLRCDPISGHDNLYWYRRVMGKEIKFLLHFVKESKQDESGMPNNRFLAERTGGTYSTLKVQPAELEDSGVYFCASSQAWRGTQYFGPGTRLTVL.